One T cell receptor beta chain is described in this entry. Its antigen is still unknown. Time point noted: week 47, end of study. What each vaccine dose contained was 300 ug of mutant IDH1 20-mer peptide, accompanied by topical imiquimod. Each donor presented with a new WHO grade 3 or 4 astrocytoma that tested IDH1-mutant and showed ATRX loss. The data originate from a study of a mutant IDH1 vaccine in newly diagnosed glioma. The germline V gene encodes CDR1 SGHRS and CDR2 YFSETQ. The CDR3 length is 14 residues. V lost 3 bases to trimming and J lost 7 bases, with 16 bases between them. Data came from immunoSEQ multiplex PCR; TCRdb stores just in-frame clones and leaves some out. The sample holds 30,000 to 40,000 clones, approximately 90% seen once.

This TCR was recovered from a woman aged 40 to 50 with glioma. The chain joins TRBV5-1 to TRBJ2-5; perhaps D is TRBD1 or TRBD2 (6 bases each). Sequences were derived from PBMCs, sampled from a glioma patient whose treatment included an IDH1 peptide vaccine. The CDR3 protein is CASSSKGGEVTQYF. The CDR3 DNA reads as TGCGCCAGCAGCTCTAAGGGGGGCGAAGTGACCCAGTACTTC.